A single sample gave rise to the 24 T cell receptor beta chains below, sequenced in a study of response to subunit inactivated influenza vaccine. TCRdb fed the RT-PCR reads into MiXCR, producing one record per CDR3 protein. Of 500,000 to 750,000 distinct CDR3 sequences in the sample, 14% were seen once. The sequencing here drew on PBMCs from blood, taken about 13 days after vaccination. The receptors derive from a man between 50 and 59 years old who received an inactivated influenza vaccine.

This clonotype was recorded many times. The chain has TRBV12-3 or TRBV12-4 and TRBJ1-2, with D maybe TRBD1 (5 bases). The CDR3 has 13 amino acids. V lost 5 bases to trimming and J lost 5 bases, with 12 bases between them. The DNA for the CDR3 is TGTGCCAGCAGTCTCGGGACGGATTATGGCTACACCTTC. Its protein product is CASSLGTDYGYTF.

This clonotype was seen a few times. V is TRBV20-1 and J is TRBJ2-2; D might be TRBD1 (6 bases). The V gene's germline CDR1 is DFQATT and CDR2 SNEGSKA (reference sequence). V was trimmed by 6 bases and J by 6 bases, leaving 17 bases between them. The CDR3 has 14 residues. The CDR3 nucleotides read TGCAGTGCCGCCCCCAGGGGCGCGGCCGGGGAGCTGTTTTTT. Translating gives CSAAPRGAAGELFF.

This clonotype was found a few times. This chain joins TRBV4-3 and TRBJ2-1; D gene uncertain. Germline CDR1 and CDR2: LGHNA and YSLEER. This CDR3 region has 14 residues. Trimming left V 3 bases short and J 9 bases short, with 15 bases between. The CDR3 region is CASSQGHAVGEQFF. The CDR3, as DNA: TGCGCCAGCAGCCAGGGTCATGCAGTCGGTGAGCAGTTCTTC.

There are a few counts of this clonotype. This chain joins TRBV4-3 and TRBJ2-1; D not resolved. Germline lookup yields CDR1 LGHNA and CDR2 YSLEER. CDR3 length equals 19 residues. Trimming shortened V by 0 bases and J by 6 bases, and 24 bases separated the two germline ends. This CDR3 reads CASSQDGRSWALLGNEQFF. DNA of the CDR3: TGCGCCAGCAGCCAAGACGGCCGGTCTTGGGCACTTCTGGGCAATGAGCAGTTCTTC.

This clonotype came up a few times. The chain uses TRBV20-1 and TRBJ1-3; D is unclear. Germline CDR1 and CDR2: DFQATT and SNEGSKA (reference sequence). V lost 2 bases and J 4 bases, leaving 3 bases between the germline ends. The CDR3 extends over 11 amino acids. As DNA, the CDR3 is TGCAGTGCTAGATTGGGAAACACCATATATTTT. It codes for CSARLGNTIYF.

This clonotype was counted between two and nine times. This chain connects TRBV20-1 to TRBJ2-5, with D tentatively TRBD2 (6 bases). V lost 4 bases and J 3 bases, leaving 12 bases between the germline ends. Germline CDR1 and CDR2: DFQATT and SNEGSKA (reference sequence). CDR3 length equals 13 residues. CDR3 bases: TGCAGTGCTAACCCGGGAGCGGAAGAGACCCAGTACTTC. Residues: CSANPGAEETQYF.

The chain couples TRBV15 to TRBJ2-5; D call uncertain. This CDR3 is 15 amino acids long. V dropped 0 bases and J dropped 0 bases, with 8 bases sitting between them. Germline assignment: CDR1 LNHNV and CDR2 YYDKDF (reference sequence). The CDR3 nucleotides read TGTGCCACCAGCAGAGACGGGCAGAACCAAGAGACCCAGTACTTC. This sequence encodes CATSRDGQNQETQYF.

This clonotype was picked up a small number of times. V gene TRBV5-1 combines with J gene TRBJ2-5; the D gene could be TRBD1 or TRBD2 (5 bases each). The CDR3 totals 15 residues. Trimming removed 6 bases from V and 1 base from J, with 16 bases in between. Germline CDR1 and CDR2: SGHRS and YFSETQ. CDR3 region: CASTAGLGVQETQYF. In nucleotides, the CDR3 is TGCGCCAGCACTGCGGGTTTAGGGGTCCAAGAGACCCAGTACTTC.

V and J are TRBV28 and TRBJ1-4; a weak D match, TRBD1 (5 bases). The V end lost 6 bases, the J end lost 3 bases, and 14 bases lay between the germline ends. The CDR3 contains 15 residues. Germline CDR1 reads MDHEN; CDR2 reads SYDVKM. The CDR3 protein is CASSTAGTSNEKLFF. The CDR3 nucleotides are TGTGCCAGCAGCACCGCCGGGACCTCTAATGAAAAACTGTTTTTT. The full variable domain, in which reference TRBV28 and TRBJ1-4 provide the parts outside the CDR3, is DVKVTQSSRYLVKRTGEKVFLECVQDMDHENMFWYRQDPGLGLRLIYFSYDVKMKEKGDIPEGYSVSREKKERFSLILESASTNQTSMYLCASSTAGTSNEKLFFGSGTQLSVL.

The J gene is TRBJ2-6, the V gene TRBV6-5; a weak D match, TRBD1 (6 bases). The CDR3 totals 16 residues. V gave up 0 bases and J gave up 6 bases, with 12 bases separating them. CDR1 MNHEY and CDR2 SVGAGI come from the germline V gene. The CDR3 nucleotides are TGTGCCAGCAGTTACTCTCCCGCAGGGGCGGCCAACGTCCTGACTTTC. Its translation is CASSYSPAGAANVLTF.

This clonotype was counted between two and nine times. The chain couples TRBV29-1 to TRBJ2-2; possibly TRBD2 for D (5 bases). Germline lookup yields CDR1 SQVTM and CDR2 ANQGSEA. There are 11 residues in the CDR3. Trimming removed 7 bases at V and 7 bases at J, with 10 bases between. CDR3 DNA sequence: TGCAGCGCGGGGAGTGGCGGGGAGCTGTTTTTT. Translation gives CSAGSGGELFF.

The chain joins TRBV5-4 to TRBJ1-4; TRBD1 aligns across 7 bases. The V gene end was trimmed by 0 bases and the J gene end by 6 bases; junction bases not matched to a gene: 5. CDR3 size: 15 residues. Germline V gene sequence: CDR1 SGHNT, CDR2 YYREEE (reference sequence). The CDR3 loop reads CASSLVQGEDEKLFF. CDR3 DNA: TGTGCCAGCAGCTTGGTGCAGGGGGAGGATGAAAAACTGTTTTTT.

The CDR3 DNA reads as TGTGCCAGCAGCTCTTACAGGGGAGACGGCGCTTGGGGAGAGACCCAGTACTTC. This encodes CASSSYRGDGAWGETQYF. The rearrangement uses TRBV7-6 and TRBJ2-5; TRBD1 aligns across 7 bases. CDR1 SGHVS and CDR2 FNYEAQ come from the germline V gene. The CDR3 totals 18 residues. The ends lost 4 bases at V and 4 bases at J; junction bases unmatched: 18.

The chain combines TRBV3-1 with TRBJ2-5, with D possibly TRBD1 on 5 matching bases. Between the trimmed V and J ends, which lost 1 base and 0 bases, there was a span of 15 bases. The CDR3 has 17 amino acids. CDR1 LGHDT and CDR2 YNNKEL come from the germline V gene (reference sequence). Here the CDR3 reads CASSQGTGPIHQETQYF. The CDR3 nucleotides are TGTGCCAGCAGCCAAGGAACAGGTCCGATCCACCAAGAGACCCAGTACTTC.

This clonotype has a handful of counts. This rearrangement joins TRBV11-3 to TRBJ2-1, with TRBD2 as a possible D gene (6 bases). The ends were cut back, 6 bases at V and 2 bases at J, with 14 bases in the middle. Germline CDR1 and CDR2: SGHNT and YENEEA. CDR3 length: 15 amino acids. This CDR3 is CASSSRAGTYNEQFF. DNA for the CDR3: TGTGCCAGCAGTTCGAGGGCGGGGACCTACAATGAGCAGTTCTTC.

This clonotype has a handful of counts. J is TRBJ2-3 and V is TRBV28; D perhaps matches TRBD2 (5 bases). Deletions cut 4 bases from V and 0 bases from J, with 14 bases between. Germline CDR1 and CDR2: MDHEN and SYDVKM. This CDR3 has 16 residues. Written as DNA, the CDR3 is TGTGCCAGCAGTTCCCCTAGCCGGGAAAGCACAGATACGCAGTATTTT. Translating it yields CASSSPSRESTDTQYF.

This clonotype occurred many times. The V and J genes are TRBV6-1 and TRBJ2-7, with D possibly matching TRBD1 (6 bases). The CDR3 loop spans 13 amino acids. Germline CDR1 reads MNHNS; CDR2 reads SASEGT. V lost 6 bases and J lost 3, with 12 bases in between. CDR3 coding DNA: TGTGCCAGCAGCCCCGGACAGCACTACGAGCAGTACTTC. This sequence encodes CASSPGQHYEQYF.

The chain links TRBV6-1 to TRBJ2-4; 11 bases match TRBD1. Trimming took 4 bases from V and 7 from J; bases not matched to a gene: 9. CDR1 and CDR2 (germline): MNHNS, SASEGT. CDR3 length: 16 residues. The CDR3 here is CASSARDRGDSNIQYF. CDR3 sequence (DNA): TGTGCCAGCAGTGCCCGGGACAGGGGGGATTCGAACATTCAGTACTTC.

CDR3 sequence reads: CSAYRQGASNTEAFF. The CDR3 nucleotides read TGCAGTGCTTACCGACAGGGGGCTTCGAACACTGAAGCTTTCTTT. V is TRBV20-1 and J is TRBJ1-1; 10 bases are shared with TRBD1. CDR3 length: 15 amino acids. Losses at the gene ends were 5 bases for V and 1 base for J; bases not matched to a gene: 7. The germline V gene encodes CDR1 DFQATT and CDR2 SNEGSKA (reference sequence).

The V and J genes are TRBV7-9 and TRBJ2-1; D not certain. The CDR3 has 12 residues. The V and J ends lost 5 bases and 9 bases respectively, with 11 bases between them. Germline loops: CDR1 SEHNR, CDR2 FQNEAQ (reference sequence). The CDR3: CASSPPSIEQFF. The CDR3 region has the DNA TGTGCCAGCAGCCCACCGAGCATTGAGCAGTTCTTC.

The CDR3 reads CAISELDPRTDTQYF. The CDR3 bases are TGTGCCATCAGTGAGTTGGATCCCCGCACAGATACGCAGTATTTT. V is TRBV10-3 and J is TRBJ2-3; no definite D call. V was clipped by 1 base and J by 1 base, with 9 bases between them. This CDR3 contains 15 residues. Germline V gives CDR1 ENHRY, CDR2 SYGVKD.

This clonotype appeared a few times. The chain uses TRBV5-1 and TRBJ2-1, with 8 bases aligning to TRBD1. V dropped 4 bases and J dropped 4; count of bases not matched to a gene: 4. The CDR3 covers 14 residues. The V gene's germline CDR1 is SGHRS and CDR2 YFSETQ. The CDR3 loop is CASSPGQEYNEQFF. The CDR3 region has the DNA TGCGCCAGCAGCCCGGGACAGGAGTACAATGAGCAGTTCTTC.

The chain recombines TRBV5-1 with TRBJ1-6; D is possibly TRBD1 (5 bases). This CDR3 is 15 amino acids long. V lost 2 bases and J lost 9, with 15 bases in between. CDR1 is SGHRS and CDR2 is YFSETQ in the germline V gene. Here the CDR3 reads CASSFQGRMTSPLHF. The CDR3 coding sequence is TGCGCCAGCAGCTTCCAGGGAAGAATGACTTCACCCCTCCACTTT.

J is TRBJ2-2 and V is TRBV7-3, with 7 bases matching TRBD1. The CDR3 length is 16 residues. The V gene's germline CDR1 is SGHTA and CDR2 FQGTGA. V trimming: 5 bases; J trimming: 4 bases; junction bases outside the gene matches: 10. Here the CDR3 reads CASSRRTGGGTGELFF. In DNA form, the CDR3 reads TGTGCCAGCAGCCGACGGACAGGCGGAGGCACCGGGGAGCTGTTTTTT.